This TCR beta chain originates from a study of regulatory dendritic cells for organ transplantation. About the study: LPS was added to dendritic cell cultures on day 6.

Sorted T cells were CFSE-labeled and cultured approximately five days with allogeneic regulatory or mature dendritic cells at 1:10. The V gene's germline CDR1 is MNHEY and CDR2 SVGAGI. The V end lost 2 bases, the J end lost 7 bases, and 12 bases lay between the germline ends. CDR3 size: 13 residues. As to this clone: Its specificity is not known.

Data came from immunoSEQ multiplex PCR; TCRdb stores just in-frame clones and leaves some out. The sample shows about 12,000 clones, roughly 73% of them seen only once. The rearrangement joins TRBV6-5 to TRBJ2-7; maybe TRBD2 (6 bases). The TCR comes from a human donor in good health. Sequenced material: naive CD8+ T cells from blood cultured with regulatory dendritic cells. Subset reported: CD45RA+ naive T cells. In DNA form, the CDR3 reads TGTGCCAGCAGTTACAAGGGGACTCGGGAGCAGTACTTC. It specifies CASSYKGTREQYF.